What follows describes a single TCR beta chain. V was pared by 0 bases and J by 0 bases, with 6 bases between. Germline-derived CDR1 and CDR2 are SGHTA and FQGNSA. The CDR3 contains 16 residues. The source of the sample is a study of blood T cell repertoires in COVID-19. Study summary: Material from acute and convalescent COVID-19 was sourced from the United States, Italy and Spain. From T cells, B-cell-depleted T cells, or PBMCs came the material, which was cDNA or gDNA.

Clones were read by immunoSEQ multiplex PCR, and TCRdb kept only the in-frame ones, dropping some. The sample holds approximately 400,000 clones; 80% to 90% are singletons and the top ten take 0.95% to 1.5%. V gene TRBV7-2 combines with J gene TRBJ1-6; no firm D call. This sequence was found in a man aged 40-55 years with acute or convalescent COVID-19. Sequencing was done on a sample of peripheral blood. CDR3 nucleotides: TGTGCCAGCAGCTTAGCAACGGGCTCCTATAATTCACCCCTCCACTTT. It encodes CASSLATGSYNSPLHF. Complete variable domain (other parts from reference TRBV7-2 and TRBJ1-6): GAGVSQSPSNKVTEKGKDVELRCDPISGHTALYWYRQSLGQGLEFLIYFQGNSAPDKSGLPSDRFSAERTGGSVSTLTIQRTQQEDSAVYLCASSLATGSYNSPLHFGNGTRLTVT.